A selection of T cell receptor beta chains follows, all from one sample in a study of T cell changes during pregnancy in multiple sclerosis. Generated by immunoSEQ multiplex PCR, the TCRdb table keeps only in-frame clones and is missing some. Counted here are 50,000 to 60,000 clones, about 91% occurring once; the ten biggest clones make up over 1.5%. Sequenced here: peripheral blood, sampled after pregnancy. The source of these receptors is a female donor with multiple sclerosis, enrolled in a pregnancy study. CDR3s include the opening cysteine and the closing phenylalanine or tryptophan. The D gene is left open where the match is weak. Clone size is shown for a subset of rows, as once, few, many or a class of expanded clone.

V gene	CDR3 length	J gene	D gene	clone size	CDR3 DNA	CDR3 protein
TRBV2	14	TRBJ2-7	TRBD1	.	TGTGCCAGCAGAGGGACAGATAGCTCCTACGAGCAGTACTTC	CASRGTDSSYEQYF
TRBV15	14	TRBJ2-3	.	.	TGTGCCACCAGCGTAACGACAGTGGCAGATACGCAGTATTTT	CATSVTTVADTQYF
TRBV7-7	19	TRBJ2-5	TRBD2	.	TGTGCTAGCAGCTTAGGTTGGACTAGCGGGGGTACGCGGGGTGAGACCCAGTACTTC	CASSLGWTSGGTRGETQYF
TRBV18	14	TRBJ1-2	TRBD1	.	TGTGCCAGCTCACCTGTACAGGGGCTAGGTGGCTACACCTTC	CASSPVQGLGGYTF
TRBV15	15	TRBJ2-1	TRBD2	.	TGTGCCACCAGCAGAGGGGATAGCGGGGACAATGAGCAGTTCTTC	CATSRGDSGDNEQFF
TRBV6-4	16	TRBJ2-3	TRBD2	.	TGTGCCAGCAGTGTACTAGCGGGGGGGGACACAGATACGCAGTATTTT	CASSVLAGGDTDTQYF
TRBV9	13	TRBJ2-4	TRBD1	.	TGTGCCAGCAGCGCCGGACAGGGAAACATTCAGTACTTC	CASSAGQGNIQYF
TRBV18	16	TRBJ2-7	TRBD1	.	TGTGCCAGCTCACCCATCTCTTCAGGGGGTGTGAGCGAGCAGTACTTC	CASSPISSGGVSEQYF
TRBV9	15	TRBJ2-5	TRBD1	.	TGTGCCAGCGGGGTCGGGACAGGGGGCCAGGAGACCCAGTACTTC	CASGVGTGGQETQYF
TRBV5-1	14	TRBJ2-1	TRBD2	.	TGCGCCAGCAGCAAAGGACTAGCGGGGGATGAGCAGTTCTTC	CASSKGLAGDEQFF
TRBV19	14	TRBJ2-7	.	.	TGTGCCAGTAGTACCCTCGGACAGACCTACGAGCAGTACTTC	CASSTLGQTYEQYF
TRBV20-1	10	TRBJ1-2	.	.	TGCAGTGCGGGGGCATCTGGCTACACCTTC	CSAGASGYTF
TRBV9	17	TRBJ2-7	TRBD2	.	TGTGCCAGCAGCGTAGGACTAGCGGGGGCAAACTCCTACGAGCAGTACTTC	CASSVGLAGANSYEQYF
TRBV19	13	TRBJ1-5	.	.	TGTGCCAGTAGTATTTCCCCGTATCAGCCCCAGCATTTT	CASSISPYQPQHF
TRBV11-2	15	TRBJ1-2	.	.	TGTGCCAGCAGCTCCGGACTCGGAAAAGGATATGGCTACACCTTC	CASSSGLGKGYGYTF
TRBV18	15	TRBJ1-4	TRBD1	.	TGTGCCAGCTCACCGGGAAAGGGGGCCCGTGAAAAACTGTTTTTT	CASSPGKGAREKLFF
TRBV2	13	TRBJ2-5	TRBD1	.	TGTGCCAGCAGTGGACAGGGAGAAGAGACCCAGTACTTC	CASSGQGEETQYF
TRBV5-1	18	TRBJ1-1	TRBD1	.	TGCGCCAGCAGCTTGGGGGGAGGTGGGACAGGGGTGAACACTGAAGCTTTCTTT	CASSLGGGGTGVNTEAFF
TRBV28	15	TRBJ2-7	.	.	TGTGCCAGCAGTTTTAGGGGGGGGCCTTCCTACGAGCAGTACTTC	CASSFRGGPSYEQYF
TRBV6-1	14	TRBJ1-1	.	.	TGTGCCAGCAGCTTGGACAGCTCCTACACTGAAGCTTTCTTT	CASSLDSSYTEAFF
TRBV10-1	13	TRBJ1-3	TRBD1	.	TGCGCCAGCAGGGGACAGGGTACAAACACCATATATTTT	CASRGQGTNTIYF
TRBV11-2	16	TRBJ1-1	.	few	TGTGCCAGCAGCCTCAGGTTTGGCACAGTGAACACTGAAGCTTTCTTT	CASSLRFGTVNTEAFF
TRBV5-6	16	TRBJ2-3	TRBD2	.	TGTGCCAGCAGCTCGTGGGGAGGCGGGGGGGCAGATACGCAGTATTTT	CASSSWGGGGADTQYF
TRBV18	14	TRBJ2-3	.	.	TGTGCCAGCTCACCCCCTCCCAGCGGAGATACGCAGTATTTT	CASSPPPSGDTQYF
TRBV28	13	TRBJ2-4	.	.	TGTGCCAGCAGTCGGGCGGGCGGAAACATTCAGTACTTC	CASSRAGGNIQYF
TRBV4-1	15	TRBJ1-2	.	.	TGCGCCAGCAGCCAAGGCCCCGTTGGGGGGGCTGGCTACACCTTC	CASSQGPVGGAGYTF
TRBV12-5	13	TRBJ1-1	.	.	TGTGCTAGTGTAATGACAGGGAACACTGAAGCTTTCTTT	CASVMTGNTEAFF
TRBV7-9	16	TRBJ1-1	.	.	TGTGCCAGCAGCCCGCGACGGGGGGGGAGGAACACTGAAGCTTTCTTT	CASSPRRGGRNTEAFF
TRBV9	13	TRBJ1-1	.	few	TGTGCCAGCAGCGTAGATTGGGGGGCTGAAGCTTTCTTT	CASSVDWGAEAFF
TRBV5-1	14	TRBJ2-2	.	.	TGCGCCAGCAGCCGTGACACAGGACGAGGGGAGCTGTTTTTT	CASSRDTGRGELFF
TRBV4-1	18	TRBJ1-5	TRBD1	.	TGCGCCAGCAGCCAACATACAGGGGCCCTGTCCTACAATCAGCCCCAGCATTTT	CASSQHTGALSYNQPQHF
TRBV2	15	TRBJ1-1	.	.	TGTGCCGGAGTGGGGGCTCAGGTTACCCCGTCTGAAGCTTTCTTT	CAGVGAQVTPSEAFF
TRBV7-2	13	TRBJ1-1	TRBD1	.	TGTGCCAGCAGCCTCTGGACAGGCGTCGAAGCTTTCTTT	CASSLWTGVEAFF